The 23 T cell receptor beta chains below all came from one sample that was sequenced in a study of T cell responses to AZD1222 COVID-19 vaccine. Clones were sequenced by immunoSEQ multiplex PCR, and TCRdb holds only the in-frame ones, with some missing. The table records 90,000 to 150,000 clones, about nine tenths of them present only once. The starting material was peripheral blood, obtained on day 0 of AZD1222 vaccination. These receptors were obtained from an adult in good health.

This clone has just one count. This chain joins TRBV24-1 and TRBJ1-2; D gene unclear. Germline V gene data show CDR1 as KGHDR and CDR2 as SFDVKD. This CDR3 has 15 residues. Trimming took off 7 bases at V and 1 base at J, with 15 bases between the two ends. CDR3 protein: CATRAKEPYNYGYTF. The CDR3 region has the DNA TGTGCCACCAGGGCCAAAGAGCCCTATAACTATGGCTACACCTTC.

The rearrangement joins TRBV30 to TRBJ2-2; D call uncertain. Trimming took off 0 bases at V and 3 bases at J, with 8 bases between the two ends. CDR1 and CDR2 (germline): GTSNPN, SVGIG (reference sequence). The CDR3 runs to 14 residues. This CDR3 is CAWSVIRYTGELFF. The CDR3 region has the DNA TGTGCCTGGAGTGTAATCAGATACACCGGGGAGCTGTTTTTT.

The chain joins TRBV3-1 (or the pseudogene TRBV3-2) to TRBJ1-5; D is unresolved. The CDR3 is made up of 13 amino acids. CDR1 and CDR2 (germline): LGHDT, YNNKEL (reference sequence). V dropped 0 bases and J dropped 6 bases, with 6 bases sitting between them. The CDR3 protein is CASSQDLVQPQHF. CDR3 bases: TGTGCCAGCAGCCAAGATCTTGTTCAGCCCCAGCATTTT.

This chain links TRBV9 with TRBJ2-5; 7 positions match TRBD1. This CDR3 has 15 residues. CDR1 and CDR2 from the germline V gene are SGDLS and YYNGEE. V lost 3 bases to trimming and J lost 3 bases; unmatched junction nucleotides: 8. As DNA, the CDR3 is TGTGCCAGCAGCGATCGGGACAGAAGAAAAGAGACCCAGTACTTC. Amino acid sequence: CASSDRDRRKETQYF.

This chain uses TRBV7-9 with TRBJ1-1, with D possibly being TRBD1 (6 bases). The CDR3 runs 15 residues. CDR1 and CDR2 from the germline V gene are SEHNR and FQNEAQ (reference sequence). V was trimmed by 3 bases and J by 0 bases, leaving 11 bases between them. CDR3 protein: CASSFTGLMNTEAFF. CDR3 nucleotide sequence: TGTGCCAGCAGCTTCACAGGGCTTATGAACACTGAAGCTTTCTTT.

This clone showed up just once. The rearrangement links TRBV7-2 to TRBJ2-1; 7 bases line up with TRBD1. Germline-derived CDR1 and CDR2 are SGHTA and FQGNSA. The CDR3 covers 14 residues. V dropped 2 bases and J dropped 6; count of bases not matched to a gene: 4. CDR3 bases: TGTGCCAGCAGCTTAAAGGCAGGGGGCAATGAGCAGTTCTTC. Translation gives CASSLKAGGNEQFF.

The DNA for the CDR3 is TGTGCCAGTAGTATACGACAGGGCTACAATGAGCAGTTCTTC. It yields the protein CASSIRQGYNEQFF. The gene calls are TRBV19 and TRBJ2-1, with 7 bases aligning to TRBD1. Looked up from germline, CDR1 is LNHDA and CDR2 is SQIVND (reference sequence). After removal of 2 bases from V and 3 bases from J, the junction contained 1 base not matched to a gene. The CDR3 is made up of 14 amino acids.

The chain is built from TRBV7-3 and TRBJ2-3, with 8 bases lining up with TRBD1. The V gene end was trimmed by 6 bases and the J gene end by 4 bases; junction bases not matched to a gene: 6. CDR1 SGHTA and CDR2 FQGTGA come from the germline V gene. This CDR3 comprises 14 residues. The CDR3 bases are TGTGCCAGCAGTTCAGGGGGCAGTGCAGATACGCAGTATTTT. Protein sequence: CASSSGGSADTQYF.

The CDR3 region has the DNA TGCGCCAGCAATTTAAATCCGGGACAGTATGGCTACACCTTC. It is translated as CASNLNPGQYGYTF. The rearrangement links TRBV5-1 to TRBJ1-2; 7 bases match TRBD1. V shed 6 bases, J shed 5 bases, and the junction held 10 bases outside the gene matches. Germline V gene data show CDR1 as SGHRS and CDR2 as YFSETQ. The CDR3 consists of 14 residues.

The chain joins TRBV28 to TRBJ1-5, with 9 nucleotides matching TRBD1. Losses at the gene ends were 10 bases for V and 1 base for J; bases not matched to a gene: 5. The CDR3 is 14 residues long. CDR1 and CDR2 (germline): MDHEN, SYDVKM. The CDR3 protein is CATNRGPSNQPQHF. The CDR3 nucleotides read TGTGCCACCAACAGGGGGCCGAGCAATCAGCCCCAGCATTTT. Drawing the rest from reference TRBV28 and TRBJ1-5, the complete variable domain is DVKVTQSSRYLVKRTGEKVFLECVQDMDHENMFWYRQDPGLGLRLIYFSYDVKMKEKGDIPEGYSVSREKKERFSLILESASTNQTSMYLCATNRGPSNQPQHFGDGTRLSIL.

The V and J genes are TRBV15 and TRBJ1-5; D gene unclear. The V end lost 4 bases, the J end lost 2 bases, and 6 bases lay between the germline ends. The CDR3 is 13 residues long. CDR1 and CDR2 (germline): LNHNV, YYDKDF (reference sequence). The CDR3 coding sequence is TGTGCCACCAGCAAAGTGGGCAATCAGCCCCAGCATTTT. It yields the protein CATSKVGNQPQHF.

This clone has just one count. The chain combines TRBV6-2 or TRBV6-3 with TRBJ2-2, with 7 bases fitting TRBD1. With 5 bases clipped from V and 6 bases from J, the junction kept 9 bases outside the gene matches. This CDR3 has 15 amino acids. Germline CDR1 is MNHEY and CDR2 is SVGEGT. The CDR3 coding sequence is TGTGCCAGCAGTCTTCCGACAGGGAGAGCCGGGGAGCTGTTTTTT. This translates into CASSLPTGRAGELFF.

The CDR3 nucleotides are TGTGCCAGCAGCCAAGAGGGGACCCGTGACAATGAGCAGTTCTTC. This encodes CASSQEGTRDNEQFF. The chain is built from TRBV4-2 and TRBJ2-1; D tentatively fits TRBD1 or TRBD2 (5 bases each). V shed 0 bases and J shed 5 bases, with 11 bases lying between them. The CDR3 length is 15 residues. Germline V lookup: CDR1 LGHNA, CDR2 YNFKEQ.

The chain combines TRBV19 with TRBJ2-7; the D gene is possibly TRBD1 (5 bases). The CDR3 contains 13 residues. Germline values: CDR1 LNHDA, CDR2 SQIVND (reference sequence). V dropped 4 bases and J dropped 1 base, with 8 bases sitting between them. CDR3 region: CASSRSGSYEQYF. CDR3 coding DNA: TGTGCCAGTAGTAGGTCAGGGTCCTACGAGCAGTACTTC.

The chain links TRBV6-5 to TRBJ1-4; D is unresolved. Trimming stripped 2 bases from V and 2 bases from J, with 9 bases between. Per the germline V gene, CDR1 is MNHEY and CDR2 is SVGAGI. The length of the CDR3 is 15 residues. The CDR3 sequence is CASSYVAVTNEKLFF. Here the CDR3 DNA reads TGTGCCAGCAGTTACGTTGCGGTGACTAATGAAAAACTGTTTTTT.

The rearrangement joins TRBV21-1 to TRBJ1-4. TRBV21-1 is noted as a pseudogene. The CDR3 is 19 amino acids. Written as DNA, the CDR3 is TGTGCCAGCAGCAAATATTGGAGGGCATCAAGAGCAACTAATGAAAAACTGTTTTTT. This sequence encodes CASSKYWRASRATNEKLFF.

The V and J genes are TRBV3-1 (or the pseudogene TRBV3-2) and TRBJ1-6; D is unresolved. Germline CDR1 LGHDT, CDR2 YNNKEL (reference sequence). The CDR3 runs to 18 residues. Trimming took 1 base from V and 7 from J, leaving 20 bases between them. This chain's CDR3 is CASSQALLRWGTNSPLHF. CDR3 coding DNA: TGTGCCAGCAGCCAAGCCCTCCTCCGGTGGGGAACGAATTCACCCCTCCACTTT.

This sequence joins TRBV6-5 and TRBJ1-5; D perhaps matches TRBD1 (6 bases). With 6 bases removed from V and 0 bases from J, the gap between germline ends came to 12 bases. Germline assignment: CDR1 MNHEY and CDR2 SVGAGI. The CDR3 is 15 amino acids. The chain's CDR3 is CASRLGQNSNQPQHF. The CDR3 region has the DNA TGTGCCAGCAGGCTTGGACAGAATAGCAATCAGCCCCAGCATTTT.

The rearrangement links TRBV11-1 to TRBJ2-7; 11 bases match TRBD1. With 4 bases clipped from V and 1 base from J, the junction kept 3 bases outside the gene matches. CDR3 length equals 15 residues. In germline, CDR1 is SGHAT, CDR2 FQDESV (reference sequence). This CDR3 reads CASSSRDRGSYEQYF. CDR3 DNA sequence: TGTGCCAGCAGCTCAAGGGACAGGGGGTCCTACGAGCAGTACTTC.

The chain carries TRBV24-1 and TRBJ1-6, with no clear D. The V end lost 3 bases, the J end lost 6 bases, and 5 bases lay between the germline ends. This CDR3 spans 13 amino acids. Germline-derived CDR1 and CDR2 are KGHDR and SFDVKD. In DNA, the CDR3 is TGTGCCACCAGTGATAGCAGTAATTCACCCCTCCACTTT. The encoded protein is CATSDSSNSPLHF.

The chain couples TRBV6-5 to TRBJ1-2; the match to TRBD1 covers 11 bases. The CDR3 contains 13 residues. Germline trimming cut 5 bases from V and 5 bases from J; bases unmatched to any gene: 1. Germline V gives CDR1 MNHEY, CDR2 SVGAGI. CDR3 bases: TGTGCCAGCAGTCGGGACAGGGGGTATGGCTACACCTTC. Encoded protein: CASSRDRGYGYTF.

Points on this clone: The junction differs from germline at one of its ends, possibly a read error. The chain is built from TRBV19 and TRBJ2-5; maybe TRBD2 (7 bases). CDR1 LNHDA and CDR2 SQIVND come from the germline V gene (reference sequence). The CDR3 covers 15 residues. The CDR3 sequence is CAGRTGGAPLETQYF. For the CDR3, the DNA is TGTGCCGGTAGGACGGGGGGCGCCCCGTTGGAGACCCAGTACTTC.

This CDR3 is CASSYDQPQHF. The DNA for the CDR3 is TGTGCCAGCAGTTACGATCAGCCCCAGCATTTT. The chain recombines TRBV6-5 with TRBJ1-5; the D is unclear. Germline-derived CDR1 and CDR2 are MNHEY and SVGAGI. The V and J ends lost 2 bases and 5 bases respectively, with 1 base between them. The CDR3 consists of 11 residues.